Shown below are 22 T cell receptor beta chains from a single sample sequenced in a study of T cell responses to AZD1222 COVID-19 vaccine. Measured with immunoSEQ multiplex PCR; TCRdb has only the in-frame clones, and not every one. The sample shows some 130,000 clones, 88% of them seen only once. This specimen consisted of peripheral blood, obtained 28 days after the second AZD1222 dose. The source is an adult who received the AZD1222 COVID-19 vaccine.

The V gene is TRBV5-1, the J gene TRBJ2-7, with D possibly TRBD1 on 5 matching bases. Germline V gene data show CDR1 as SGHRS and CDR2 as YFSETQ. V lost 2 bases and J 6 bases, leaving 12 bases between the germline ends. The CDR3 is 13 residues long. The CDR3 region is CASSFQGLVEQYF. In nucleotides, the CDR3 is TGCGCCAGCAGCTTCCAGGGTCTGGTCGAGCAGTACTTC.

The gene calls are TRBV18 and TRBJ2-1, with D possibly matching TRBD2 (5 bases). The V and J ends lost 0 bases and 1 base respectively, with 16 bases between them. CDR1 KGHSH and CDR2 LQKENI come from the germline V gene. The CDR3 has 18 amino acids. The CDR3 is CASSPPSGRTGSYNEQFF. DNA of the CDR3: TGTGCCAGCTCACCACCGTCGGGGAGAACGGGGTCCTACAATGAGCAGTTCTTC.

The rearrangement links TRBV19 to TRBJ2-3; 12 bases agree with TRBD2. This CDR3 contains 16 residues. Trimming took 1 base from V and 4 from J; bases not matched to a gene: 3. Looked up from germline, CDR1 is LNHDA and CDR2 is SQIVND (reference sequence). CDR3 region: CASSIGLAGDADTQYF. The CDR3 region has the DNA TGTGCCAGTAGTATAGGACTAGCGGGGGATGCAGATACGCAGTATTTT.

V and J are TRBV5-6 and TRBJ2-7; unclear D gene. The V end was cut by 1 base, the J end by 0 bases, with 8 bases between. The germline V gene has CDR1 SGHDT and CDR2 YYEEEE. The CDR3 runs to 14 residues. The CDR3 sequence: CASSLSGSSYEQYF. The CDR3 region has the DNA TGTGCCAGCAGCTTGTCGGGCAGCTCCTACGAGCAGTACTTC.

The V gene is TRBV9, the J gene TRBJ1-6, with 11 bases identical to TRBD1. CDR1 is SGDLS and CDR2 is YYNGEE in the germline V gene. Trimming took 4 bases from V and 9 from J; bases not matched to a gene: 9. The CDR3 spans 16 residues. CDR3: CASSPGDRGIPSPLHF. The CDR3 nucleotides read TGTGCCAGCAGCCCCGGGGACAGGGGGATTCCTTCACCCCTCCACTTT.

V gene TRBV3-1 (or the pseudogene TRBV3-2) combines with J gene TRBJ1-2; D not certain. Germline-derived CDR1 and CDR2 are LGHDT and YNNKEL (reference sequence). The CDR3 is 15 amino acids. V was trimmed by 1 base and J by 0 bases, leaving 9 bases between them. CDR3 protein: CASSQVDVPNYGYTF. The CDR3 DNA reads as TGTGCCAGCAGCCAAGTGGACGTACCTAACTATGGCTACACCTTC.

This clone was seen a handful of times. The chain has TRBV19 and TRBJ1-5; TRBD1 is a possible D gene (6 bases). V lost 7 bases to trimming and J lost 0 bases, with 10 bases between them. In germline, CDR1 is LNHDA, CDR2 SQIVND (reference sequence). This CDR3 comprises 14 residues. The CDR3 protein is CASTTGYSNQPQHF. The CDR3 coding sequence is TGTGCCAGTACGACAGGATATAGCAATCAGCCCCAGCATTTT.

The V call is TRBV15, the J call TRBJ1-3; D not certain. From germline, CDR1 is LNHNV and CDR2 YYDKDF (reference sequence). The V end was cut by 10 bases, the J end by 0 bases, with 13 bases between. The CDR3 has 14 residues. In DNA, the CDR3 is TGTGCCAGCAGAGGGCCTTCCTCTGGAAACACCATATATTTT. Translation gives CASRGPSSGNTIYF.

J is TRBJ1-5 and V is TRBV27; D remains unclear. Germline-derived CDR1 and CDR2 are MNHEY and SMNVEV (reference sequence). V lost 3 bases and J 1 base, leaving 7 bases between the germline ends. The CDR3 has 14 residues. The CDR3 coding sequence is TGTGCCAGCAGTTTTGACGGAAGCAATCAGCCCCAGCATTTT. Amino acids: CASSFDGSNQPQHF.

V gene TRBV27 combines with J gene TRBJ1-2, with D unresolved. Germline-derived CDR1 and CDR2 are MNHEY and SMNVEV (reference sequence). Trimming removed 0 bases at V and 4 bases at J, with 9 bases between. The CDR3 has 14 residues. CDR3 protein: CASSLSGTFYGYTF. The CDR3 region has the DNA TGTGCCAGCAGTTTATCGGGCACTTTCTATGGCTACACCTTC.

The chain recombines TRBV29-1 with TRBJ1-2; 12 bases fit TRBD1. Germline V lookup: CDR1 SQVTM, CDR2 ANQGSEA. V shed 6 bases, J shed 0 bases, and the junction held 8 bases outside the gene matches. CDR3 length equals 16 residues. The CDR3 DNA follows: TGCAGCGTACGGGACAGGGGGCAGTTAGCTAACTATGGCTACACCTTC. This sequence encodes CSVRDRGQLANYGYTF.

The rearrangement joins TRBV2 to TRBJ1-1, with TRBD1 as a possible D gene (5 bases). The CDR3 is 14 amino acids. CDR1 is SNHLY and CDR2 is FYNNEI in the germline V gene. Deletions cut 8 bases from V and 1 base from J, with 14 bases between. The CDR3 region is CASEKMGQNTEAFF. CDR3 sequence (DNA): TGTGCCAGCGAAAAGATGGGGCAGAACACTGAAGCTTTCTTT. The entire variable domain, with the rest obtained from reference TRBV2 and TRBJ1-1, is as follows: EPEVTQTPSHQVTQMGQEVILRCVPISNHLYFYWYRQILGQKVEFLVSFYNNEISEKSEIFDDQFSVERPDGSNFTLKIRSTKLEDSAMYFCASEKMGQNTEAFFGQGTRLTVV.

The chain employs TRBV10-3 and TRBJ2-7; no clear D gene. This CDR3 contains 13 residues. CDR1 and CDR2 from the germline V gene are ENHRY and SYGVKD. With 5 bases removed from V and 2 bases from J, the gap between germline ends came to 10 bases. In DNA, the CDR3 is TGTGCCATCAGTCCGGACGGTCCCTACGAGCAGTACTTC. It yields the protein CAISPDGPYEQYF.

This chain connects TRBV11-2 to TRBJ2-5; D possibly corresponds to TRBD1 (6 bases). The CDR3 runs 14 residues. Trimming shortened V by 4 bases and J by 3 bases, and 12 bases separated the two germline ends. Per the germline V gene, CDR1 is SGHAT and CDR2 is FQNNGV. The CDR3 loop is CASSSTSGEETQYF. In nucleotides, the CDR3 is TGTGCCAGCAGCTCGACCTCAGGGGAAGAGACCCAGTACTTC.

This chain joins TRBV27 and TRBJ1-1; the D gene is possibly TRBD1 (6 bases). The CDR3 has 13 amino acids. Trimming removed 4 bases at V and 4 bases at J, with 10 bases between. Looked up from germline, CDR1 is MNHEY and CDR2 is SMNVEV (reference sequence). The CDR3 spells CASSWGGGTEAFF. DNA of the CDR3: TGTGCCAGCAGTTGGGGAGGGGGCACTGAAGCTTTCTTT.

The gene calls are TRBV7-9 and TRBJ2-7; D is possibly TRBD1 (5 bases). Germline V lookup: CDR1 SEHNR, CDR2 FQNEAQ (reference sequence). Trimming removed 0 bases from V and 5 bases from J, with 14 bases in between. The CDR3 is 15 residues long. The CDR3 reads CASSLASVGEHEQYF. CDR3 DNA sequence: TGTGCCAGCAGCTTAGCCTCTGTAGGGGAACACGAGCAGTACTTC.

This chain links TRBV7-2 with TRBJ2-7; 8 nucleotides line up with TRBD2. CDR1 and CDR2 from the germline V gene are SGHTA and FQGNSA. Unmatched junction bases numbered 7, after V lost 2 bases and J lost 4 bases. The CDR3 runs 15 residues. The CDR3 coding sequence is TGTGCCAGCAGCTTATACGGGACTAGATATTACGAGCAGTACTTC. This encodes CASSLYGTRYYEQYF.

This chain joins TRBV15 and TRBJ1-5; D call uncertain. The germline gives CDR1 LNHNV, CDR2 YYDKDF (reference sequence). Trimming stripped 4 bases from V and 7 bases from J, with 11 bases between. This CDR3 region has 13 residues. This chain's CDR3 is CATSTTKQQPQHF. The CDR3 coding sequence is TGTGCCACCAGCACTACGAAGCAACAGCCCCAGCATTTT.

The V gene is TRBV19, the J gene TRBJ1-1; D is unclear. This CDR3 is built from 13 residues. V gave up 4 bases and J gave up 5 bases, with 11 bases separating them. Germline CDR1 reads LNHDA; CDR2 reads SQIVND (reference sequence). Written as DNA, the CDR3 is TGTGCCAGTAGTACTGCTTTAATTACTGAAGCTTTCTTT. It codes for CASSTALITEAFF.

The chain is built from TRBV24-1 and TRBJ1-5; 7 bases align to TRBD1. Germline loops: CDR1 KGHDR, CDR2 SFDVKD. The ends lost 3 bases at V and 6 bases at J; junction bases unmatched: 4. There are 14 residues in the CDR3. CDR3 nucleotides: TGTGCCACCAGTGATCGACAGGGCAGTCAGCCCCAGCATTTT. Translated, it gives CATSDRQGSQPQHF.

The J gene is TRBJ2-7, the V gene TRBV7-2; 12 bases map to TRBD2. The CDR3 runs 15 residues. Germline V lookup: CDR1 SGHTA, CDR2 FQGNSA. The J segment lost 4 bases and the V segment lost 2 bases, leaving 3 bases of the junction unmatched. CDR3 nucleotides: TGTGCCAGCAGCTTAAGACTAGCGGGAGAGTACGAGCAGTACTTC. Amino acids: CASSLRLAGEYEQYF.

This clone was recorded only once. The chain couples TRBV5-6 to TRBJ2-5; D remains unclear. The CDR3 has 13 residues. Deletions cut 2 bases from V and 2 bases from J, with 7 bases between. The germline V gene has CDR1 SGHDT and CDR2 YYEEEE. CDR3 in DNA: TGTGCCAGCAGCTTCGGCCTGCAAGAGACCCAGTACTTC. Amino acid sequence: CASSFGLQETQYF.